This TCR beta chain was retrieved from a study of T cell responses to AZD1222 COVID-19 vaccine. TCRdb's table, derived via immunoSEQ multiplex PCR, lists solely in-frame clones and lacks some. Among about 90,000 clones listed, 89% were seen once. There are 12 residues in the CDR3. V was shortened by 6 bases and J by 8 bases, with 13 bases between the two germline ends. This chain joins TRBV12-3 or TRBV12-4 and TRBJ1-2; D uncertain. This clonotype was obtained from an adult who received the AZD1222 COVID-19 vaccine. Source: peripheral blood, taken 28 days after the second AZD1222 dose. The CDR3 DNA follows: TGTGCCAGCAGCCTCAAAATGGGGGGCTACACCTTC. Its protein product is CASSLKMGGYTF.